A selection of T cell receptor beta chains follows, all from one sample in a study of Graves' ophthalmopathy and Graves' hyperthyroidism. One entry per CDR3 protein results from TCRdb running MiXCR on the multiplex PCR reads. The sample records over 650,000 distinct CDR3 sequences, about two fifths being singletons. Sample: peripheral blood. These receptors came from an adult man with Graves' ophthalmopathy. The CDR3 runs from the conserved cysteine through the conserved F or W. A D gene is named only where the DNA matches it firmly. Clone size appears in some rows only: once, few, many, or a class for an expanded clone.

cdr3_length | j_call | d_call | v_call | clone_size | cdr3_aa | cdr3_nt
14 | TRBJ2-5 | . | TRBV5-8 | many | CASSYQAVAETQYF | TGTGCCAGCAGCTACCAGGCAGTGGCGGAGACCCAGTACTTC
18 | TRBJ1-2 | TRBD1 | TRBV25-1 | . | CASSVIGTGRVLNYGYTF | TGTGCCAGCAGTGTAATCGGGACAGGGAGAGTACTTAACTATGGCTACACCTTC
14 | TRBJ1-3 | . | TRBV2 | many | CASQGQPSGNTIYF | TGTGCCAGCCAAGGACAGCCATCTGGAAACACCATATATTTT
15 | TRBJ1-6 | . | TRBV5-1 | few | CASSFGTSGNSPLHF | TGCGCCAGCAGCTTCGGGACATCCGGGAATTCACCCCTCCACTTT
12 | TRBJ1-1 | . | TRBV29-1 | once | CSVDRGTSEAFF | TGCAGCGTTGATCGGGGAACTTCTGAAGCTTTCTTT
14 | TRBJ2-1 | . | TRBV19 | . | CASSKGRKDNEQFF | TGTGCCAGTAGTAAGGGTCGGAAAGACAATGAGCAGTTCTTC
15 | TRBJ2-5 | . | TRBV5-1 | many | CASSLARGVKETQYF | TGCGCCAGCAGCTTGGCCAGAGGCGTCAAAGAGACCCAGTACTTC
12 | TRBJ1-2 | . | TRBV24-1 | many | CATSGEGGGYTF | TGTGCCACCAGTGGTGAGGGAGGTGGCTACACCTTC
16 | TRBJ2-2 | . | TRBV15 | many | CATSRDTPLGAGELFF | TGTGCCACCAGCAGAGATACCCCCCTGGGGGCCGGGGAGCTGTTTTTT
15 | TRBJ2-6 | . | TRBV7-2 | many | CASSPYYSGANVLTF | TGTGCCAGCAGCCCGTACTACTCTGGGGCCAACGTCCTGACTTTC
14 | TRBJ2-7 | . | TRBV20-1 | . | CSARVPEGLYEQYF | TGCAGTGCTAGAGTCCCCGAGGGCCTATACGAGCAGTACTTC
15 | TRBJ1-4 | . | TRBV5-1 | . | CASSLGAQTNEKLFF | TGTGCCAGCAGCTTAGGCGCACAGACTAATGAAAAACTGTTTTTT
14 | TRBJ1-2 | . | TRBV2 | many | CASSEFYSSYGYTF | TGTGCCAGCAGTGAATTCTATAGTTCGTATGGCTACACCTTC
18 | TRBJ2-2 | TRBD2 | TRBV7-9 | many | CASSLWPGGGQNTGELFF | TGTGCCAGCAGCTTATGGCCCGGCGGGGGGCAGAACACCGGGGAGCTGTTTTTT
14 | TRBJ1-2 | . | TRBV7-8 | many | CASRGRGGNYGYTF | TGTGCCAGCAGGGGTCGGGGGGGTAACTATGGCTACACCTTC
17 | TRBJ1-4 | . | TRBV7-2 | . | CASSQDRRAGGWEKLFF | TGTGCCAGCAGCCAAGACAGGCGGGCGGGGGGCTGGGAAAAACTGTTTTTT
11 | TRBJ2-7 | . | TRBV2 | many | CASNSAYEQYF | TGTGCCAGCAACAGCGCTTACGAGCAGTACTTC
13 | TRBJ1-1 | . | TRBV12-3/TRBV12-4 | many | CASSLSGGTEAFF | TGTGCCAGCAGCTTAAGTGGGGGCACTGAAGCTTTCTTT
15 | TRBJ2-5 | TRBD1 | TRBV12-3/TRBV12-4 | . | CASSYPGQGRETQYF | TGTGCCAGCAGTTACCCGGGACAGGGGCGAGAGACCCAGTACTTC
16 | TRBJ1-2 | . | TRBV5-1 | . | CASSAVAGTNNYGYTF | TGCGCCAGCAGCGCGGTGGCGGGGACCAATAACTATGGCTACACCTTC
13 | TRBJ2-5 | . | TRBV20-1 | many | CSASPGIGETQYF | TGCAGTGCTAGTCCGGGGATTGGGGAGACCCAGTACTTC
12 | TRBJ1-2 | . | TRBV24-1 | many | CATSGDGYGYTF | TGTGCCACCAGTGGGGACGGCTATGGCTACACCTTC
16 | TRBJ1-6 | . | TRBV11-3 | . | CASSQDRGPDNSPLHF | TGCGCCAGCAGCCAAGATAGGGGACCGGATAATTCACCCCTCCACTTT
14 | TRBJ2-7 | TRBD2 | TRBV2 | . | CASTTSGRLSEQYF | TGTGCCAGTACTACTAGCGGGAGATTGAGCGAGCAGTACTTC
15 | TRBJ1-6 | TRBD1 | TRBV9 | . | CASRTDRGRNSPPHF | TGTGCCAGCAGAACAGACAGGGGACGTAATTCACCCCCCCACTTT
16 | TRBJ2-7 | TRBD2 | TRBV14 | . | CASSQEWGLEAGEQYF | TGTGCCAGCAGCCAAGAATGGGGACTAGAAGCTGGCGAGCAGTACTTC
16 | TRBJ2-7 | TRBD1 | TRBV10-3 | . | CAISESGQRKLYEQYF | TGTGCCATCAGTGAGTCGGGACAGAGGAAGCTTTACGAGCAGTACTTC
15 | TRBJ2-5 | TRBD1 | TRBV25-1 | once | CASSTRDRGPVTQYF | TGTGCCAGCAGCACCCGGGACAGGGGGCCTGTGACCCAGTACTTC
12 | TRBJ2-5 | . | TRBV6-2/TRBV6-3 | many | CASSYSPETQYF | TGTGCCAGCAGTTACTCTCCAGAGACCCAGTACTTC
17 | TRBJ2-7 | . | TRBV7-8 | few | CASSLGEEGASVYEQYF | TGTGCCAGCAGCTTAGGGGAGGAGGGGGCTTCGGTCTACGAGCAGTACTTC
13 | TRBJ1-1 | . | TRBV29-1 | . | CSRRGRAGTEAFF | TGCAGCCGCCGGGGCAGGGCGGGCACTGAAGCTTTCTTT
14 | TRBJ1-1 | TRBD1 | TRBV15 | . | CATSSVQGAGEAFF | TGTGCCACCAGCAGTGTGCAGGGGGCTGGTGAAGCTTTCTTT
13 | TRBJ2-5 | . | TRBV5-1 | . | CASSLPGSETQYF | TGCGCCAGCAGCTTGCCAGGGTCAGAGACCCAGTACTTC
15 | TRBJ1-6 | . | TRBV11-2 | many | CASSRAAGVWPPLHF | TGTGCCAGCAGCCGAGCAGCAGGGGTTTGGCCACCCCTCCACTTT
13 | TRBJ1-2 | . | TRBV10-3 | . | CAISGHYNYGYTF | TGTGCCATCAGCGGACACTACAACTATGGCTACACCTTC
17 | TRBJ1-2 | . | TRBV2 | many | CASSEAGGGLLLYGYTF | TGTGCCAGCAGTGAAGCGGGCGGCGGCCTCCTGCTCTATGGCTACACCTTC
14 | TRBJ2-5 | . | TRBV7-8 | many | CASSLAFLQETQYF | TGTGCCAGCAGCTTAGCGTTTCTTCAAGAGACCCAGTACTTC
12 | TRBJ2-3 | . | TRBV10-3 | many | CAISEQKDTQYF | TGTGCCATCAGTGAGCAGAAGGATACGCAGTATTTT
13 | TRBJ2-5 | . | TRBV27 | few | CASSLEGIKTQYF | TGTGCCAGCAGTTTAGAAGGGATAAAGACCCAGTACTTC
14 | TRBJ1-1 | . | TRBV7-6 | . | CASTIDGSNTEAFF | TGTGCCAGCACCATCGACGGATCGAACACTGAAGCTTTCTTT
14 | TRBJ1-2 | . | TRBV2 | many | CASTAGVTNYGYTF | TGTGCCAGCACGGCAGGAGTTACTAACTATGGCTACACCTTC
15 | TRBJ2-2 | TRBD1 | TRBV29-1 | many | CSVSRTGGNTGELFF | TGCAGCGTTTCCAGGACAGGGGGCAACACCGGGGAGCTGTTTTTT
16 | TRBJ2-2 | . | TRBV7-8 | few | CASSPRTDANTGELFF | TGTGCCAGCTCACCGAGGACGGATGCGAACACCGGGGAGCTGTTTTTT
16 | TRBJ2-2 | TRBD2 | TRBV10-2 | few | CASSESLGGYTGELFF | TGCGCCAGCAGTGAGTCGCTGGGAGGGTACACCGGGGAGCTGTTTTTT
15 | TRBJ2-2 | TRBD2 | TRBV20-1 | . | CSARATSGRWHEQFF | TGCAGTGCTAGAGCCACTAGCGGGAGGTGGCATGAGCAGTTTTTT